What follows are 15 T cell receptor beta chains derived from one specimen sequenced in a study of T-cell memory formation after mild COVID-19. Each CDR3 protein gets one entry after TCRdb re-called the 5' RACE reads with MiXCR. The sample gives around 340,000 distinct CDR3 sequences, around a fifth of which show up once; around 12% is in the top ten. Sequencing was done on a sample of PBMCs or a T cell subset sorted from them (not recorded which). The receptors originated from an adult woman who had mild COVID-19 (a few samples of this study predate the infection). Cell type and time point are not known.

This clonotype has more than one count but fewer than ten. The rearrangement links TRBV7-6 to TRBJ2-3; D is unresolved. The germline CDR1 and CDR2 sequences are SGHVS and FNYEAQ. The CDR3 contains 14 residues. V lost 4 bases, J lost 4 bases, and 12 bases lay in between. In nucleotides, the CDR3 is TGTGCCAGCAGCTCCCCATTATGGTCAGATACGCAGTATTTT. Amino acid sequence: CASSSPLWSDTQYF.

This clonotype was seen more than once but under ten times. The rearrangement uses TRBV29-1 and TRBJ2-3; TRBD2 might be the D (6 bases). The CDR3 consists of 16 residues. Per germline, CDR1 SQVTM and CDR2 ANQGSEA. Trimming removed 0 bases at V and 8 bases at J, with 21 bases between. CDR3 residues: CSVEDKEGLRGGTQYF. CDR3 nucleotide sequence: TGCAGCGTTGAAGATAAGGAGGGGTTAAGGGGTGGTACGCAGTATTTT.

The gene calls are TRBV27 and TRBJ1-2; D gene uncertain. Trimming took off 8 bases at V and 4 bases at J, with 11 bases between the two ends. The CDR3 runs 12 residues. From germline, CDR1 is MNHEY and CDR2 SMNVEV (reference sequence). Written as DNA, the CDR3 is TGTGCCAGCGGGGAGGAGGGCTATGGCTACACCTTC. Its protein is CASGEEGYGYTF.

The CDR3 loop reads CSVENRGKALYEQYF. In DNA, the CDR3 is TGCAGCGTTGAAAACAGGGGGAAGGCCCTCTACGAGCAGTACTTC. The chain recombines TRBV29-1 with TRBJ2-7; 8 bases are a match to TRBD1. This CDR3 contains 15 residues. J lost 3 bases, V lost 2 bases, and 9 bases had no gene match. Germline loops: CDR1 SQVTM, CDR2 ANQGSEA.

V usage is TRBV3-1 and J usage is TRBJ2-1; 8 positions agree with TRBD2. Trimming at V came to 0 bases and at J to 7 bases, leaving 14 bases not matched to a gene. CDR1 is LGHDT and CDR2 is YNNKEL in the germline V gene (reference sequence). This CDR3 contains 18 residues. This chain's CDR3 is CASSQDQEAGARKNEQFF. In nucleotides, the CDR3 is TGTGCCAGCAGCCAAGATCAGGAAGCGGGAGCACGTAAGAATGAGCAGTTCTTC.

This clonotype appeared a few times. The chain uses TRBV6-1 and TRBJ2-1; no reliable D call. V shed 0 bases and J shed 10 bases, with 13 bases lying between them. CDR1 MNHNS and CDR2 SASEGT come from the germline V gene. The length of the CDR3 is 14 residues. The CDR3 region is CASSEASSMGEQFF. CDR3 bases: TGTGCCAGCAGTGAAGCCTCTTCTATGGGGGAGCAGTTCTTC.

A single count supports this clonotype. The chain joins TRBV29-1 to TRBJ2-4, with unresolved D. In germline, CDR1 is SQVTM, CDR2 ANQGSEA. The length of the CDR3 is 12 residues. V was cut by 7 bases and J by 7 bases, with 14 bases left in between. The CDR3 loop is CSAMGRMNIQYF. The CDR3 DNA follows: TGCAGCGCTATGGGCAGGATGAACATTCAGTACTTC.

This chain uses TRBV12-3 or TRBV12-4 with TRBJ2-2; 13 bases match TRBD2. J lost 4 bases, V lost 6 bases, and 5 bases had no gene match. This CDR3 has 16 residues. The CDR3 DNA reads TGTGCCAGCAGCCCTACTAGCGGGAGGGCCACCGGGGAGCTGTTTTTT. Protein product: CASSPTSGRATGELFF.

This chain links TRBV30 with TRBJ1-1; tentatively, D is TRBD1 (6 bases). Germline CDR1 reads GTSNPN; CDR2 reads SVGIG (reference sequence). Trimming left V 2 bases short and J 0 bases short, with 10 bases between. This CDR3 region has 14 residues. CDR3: CAWSRGQLNTEAFF. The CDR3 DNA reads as TGTGCCTGGAGTCGCGGACAGCTGAACACTGAAGCTTTCTTT. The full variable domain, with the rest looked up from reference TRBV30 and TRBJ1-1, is SQTIHQWPATLVQPVGSPLSLECTVEGTSNPNLYWYRQAAGRGLQLLFYSVGIGQISSEVPQNLSASRPQDRQFILSSKKLLLSDSGFYLCAWSRGQLNTEAFFGQGTRLTVV.

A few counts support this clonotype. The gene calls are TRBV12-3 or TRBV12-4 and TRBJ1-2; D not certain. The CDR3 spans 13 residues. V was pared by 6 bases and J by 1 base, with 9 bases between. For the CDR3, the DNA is TGTGCCAGCAGACAGACACTTAACTATGGCTACACCTTC. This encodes CASRQTLNYGYTF.

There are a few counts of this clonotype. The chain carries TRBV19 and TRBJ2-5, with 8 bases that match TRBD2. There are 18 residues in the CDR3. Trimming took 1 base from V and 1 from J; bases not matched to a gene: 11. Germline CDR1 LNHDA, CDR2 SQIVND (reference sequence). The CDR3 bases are TGTGCCAGTAGTATAGGAGTTCGGGCTAGCGGGTTCCAAGAGACCCAGTACTTC. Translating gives CASSIGVRASGFQETQYF.

Here the CDR3 DNA reads TGCGCCAGCAGCTTGGGGCAGGGTGACAATGAGCAGTTCTTC. This sequence encodes CASSLGQGDNEQFF. The rearrangement links TRBV5-1 to TRBJ2-1; D possibly corresponds to TRBD1 (5 bases). Per the germline V gene, CDR1 is SGHRS and CDR2 is YFSETQ. The CDR3 is 14 residues long. V was cut by 0 bases and J by 5 bases, with 9 bases left in between.

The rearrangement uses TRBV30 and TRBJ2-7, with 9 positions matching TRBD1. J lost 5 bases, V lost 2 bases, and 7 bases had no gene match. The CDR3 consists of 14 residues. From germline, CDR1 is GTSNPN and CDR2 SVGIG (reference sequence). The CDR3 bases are TGTGCCTGGAGTTGGGGGACAGGGACAGACGAGCAGTACTTC. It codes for CAWSWGTGTDEQYF.

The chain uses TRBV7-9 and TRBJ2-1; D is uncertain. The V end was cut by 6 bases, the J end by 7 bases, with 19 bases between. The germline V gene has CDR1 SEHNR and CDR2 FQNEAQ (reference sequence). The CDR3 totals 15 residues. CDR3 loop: CASSRGRGPGNEQFF. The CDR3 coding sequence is TGTGCCAGCAGTCGTGGTAGAGGCCCTGGGAATGAGCAGTTCTTC.

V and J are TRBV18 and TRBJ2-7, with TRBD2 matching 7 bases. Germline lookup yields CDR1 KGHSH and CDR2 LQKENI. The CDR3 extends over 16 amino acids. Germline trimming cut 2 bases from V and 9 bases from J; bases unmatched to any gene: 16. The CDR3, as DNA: TGTGCCAGCTCACCATCTGGACTAGGGCTCTTCGGGTGGCAGTACTTC. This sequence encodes CASSPSGLGLFGWQYF.